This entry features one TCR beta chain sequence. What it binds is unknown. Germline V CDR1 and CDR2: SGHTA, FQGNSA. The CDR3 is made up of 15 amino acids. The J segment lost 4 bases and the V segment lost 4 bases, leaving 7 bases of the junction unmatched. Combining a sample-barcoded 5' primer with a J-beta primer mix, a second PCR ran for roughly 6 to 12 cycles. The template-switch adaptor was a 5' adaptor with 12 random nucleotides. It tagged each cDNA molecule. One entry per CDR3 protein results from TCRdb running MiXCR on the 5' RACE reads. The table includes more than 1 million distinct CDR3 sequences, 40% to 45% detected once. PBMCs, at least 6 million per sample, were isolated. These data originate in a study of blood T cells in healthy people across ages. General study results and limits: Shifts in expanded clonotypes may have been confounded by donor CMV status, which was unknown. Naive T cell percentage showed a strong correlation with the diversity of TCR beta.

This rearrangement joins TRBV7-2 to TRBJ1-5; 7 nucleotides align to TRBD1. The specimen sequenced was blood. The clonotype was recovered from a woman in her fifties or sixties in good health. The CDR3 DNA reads TGTGCCAGCAGCTCGGGACAGAAAAGAAATCAGCCCCAGCATTTT. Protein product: CASSSGQKRNQPQHF.